A single TCR beta chain is shown here with its context. These data come from a study of STAT5B mutations in CD4+ large granular lymphocyte leukemia. The CDR3 is made up of 16 amino acids. Sequencing was at survey level. The data were produced by immunoSEQ multiplex PCR, yet TCRdb's version contains in-frame clones alone and is incomplete. The repertoire holds fewer than 30,000 clones, with over 70% as singletons. This receptor was identified in a human donor in good health. This chain connects TRBV12-2 to TRBJ1-5; no check of the table's D call, TRBD1, against the DNA was made. TRBV12-2 is a pseudogene. The material sequenced was CD4+ T cells from blood buffy coats. This chain's CDR3 is CASRFRQGGPNQPQHF. Here the CDR3 DNA reads TGTGCAAGTCGCTTTCGACAGGGAGGCCCCAATCAGCCCCAGCATTTT.